This is a list of T cell receptor beta chains from one sample in a study of graft-versus-host responses after intestinal transplantation. Here immunoSEQ multiplex PCR was the method, and the copy in TCRdb shows in-frame clones only, minus some. The sample contains about 12,000 clones, approximately 35% of which appear only once. The sample in question was alloreactive CD8+ T cells from a mixed lymphocyte reaction culture, obtained before intestinal transplant. The receptors come from a human patient who received an intestinal transplant. CDR3s include the opening cysteine and the closing phenylalanine or tryptophan. A D gene is named only where the DNA matches it firmly. Not every row has a clone size; where given, it reads once, few, many or a size class.

TRBJ1-4 | NA | TRBV9 | NA | TGTGCCAGCAGCGCGGACCCCGACGGAAAACTGTTTTTT | CASSADPDGKLFF
TRBJ2-1 | NA | TRBV27 | NA | TGTGCCAGCAGTTGGTGGTGGCTTTTGGGGGAGCAGTTCTTC | CASSWWWLLGEQFF
TRBJ2-1 | NA | TRBV7-8 | NA | TGTGCCAGCAGCCCAGACAGAACTTCCTACAATGAGCAGTTCTTC | CASSPDRTSYNEQFF
TRBJ2-1 | TRBD1 | TRBV6-5 | few | TGTGCCAGTCTAGGGACAGGGGCCCACAATGAGCAGTTCTTC | CASLGTGAHNEQFF
TRBJ2-1 | TRBD2 | TRBV9 | few | TGTGCCAGCAGCAGAATCTCTCCGGGACTAGTCCACAATGAGCAGTTCTTC | CASSRISPGLVHNEQFF
TRBJ2-4 | TRBD2 | TRBV5-4 | NA | TGTGCCAGCAACTTAGGCGGGGGATCCAAAAACATTCAGTACTTC | CASNLGGGSKNIQYF
TRBJ2-3 | NA | TRBV6-6 | few | TGTGCCAGCAGTTATCGTGCGACAGATACGCAGTATTTT | CASSYRATDTQYF
TRBJ1-5 | NA | TRBV4-1 | NA | TGTGCCAGCAGCCAAGATCCGGGACAGCCCCAGCATTTT | CASSQDPGQPQHF
TRBJ2-2 | TRBD1 | TRBV10-1 | NA | TGCGCCAGCGGGGACAGGGAGTCGGCCGGGGAGCTGTTTTTT | CASGDRESAGELFF
TRBJ2-3 | NA | TRBV7-3 | NA | TGTGCCAGCAGCCGAGTAGGGGGAGGGACAGATACGCAGTATTTT | CASSRVGGGTDTQYF
TRBJ1-2 | NA | TRBV7-8 | few | TGTGCCAGCAGCTCTGTTTCCTATGGCTACACCTTC | CASSSVSYGYTF
TRBJ1-2 | NA | TRBV15 | few | TGTGCCACCAGCGGAGCCGAACGAGCTAACTATGGCTACACCTTC | CATSGAERANYGYTF
TRBJ1-3 | NA | TRBV9 | few | TGTGCCAGCAGCCCGACGGGGGACTCTGGAAACACCATATATTTT | CASSPTGDSGNTIYF
TRBJ1-2 | NA | TRBV6-6 | NA | TGTGCCAGCAGTTACGTCCGGGGGGTCGATAGCTACACCTTC | CASSYVRGVDSYTF
TRBJ1-5 | NA | TRBV4-2 | few | TGTGCCAGCAGATTGGGGTATGGAGATCAGCCCCAGCATTTT | CASRLGYGDQPQHF
TRBJ2-7 | TRBD1 | TRBV7-2 | NA | TGTGCCAGCAGCTTAGGAGGGACAGGTCTCGAGCAGTACTTC | CASSLGGTGLEQYF
TRBJ1-1 | TRBD1 | TRBV6-5 | NA | TGTGCCAGCAGTTACTTTACAGGGGGCAACGCTGAAGCTTTCTTT | CASSYFTGGNAEAFF
TRBJ2-5 | TRBD2 | TRBV28 | NA | TGTGCCAGCACTATCATCCGGGGGGGAGAGACCCAGTACTTC | CASTIIRGGETQYF
TRBJ2-7 | NA | TRBV6-5 | NA | TGTGCCAGCAGTTACTCGGACACATCCTACGAGCAGTACTTC | CASSYSDTSYEQYF
TRBJ2-7 | NA | TRBV7-9 | NA | TGTGCCAGCAGCTTAGCAGAGACCTACGAGCAGTACTTC | CASSLAETYEQYF
TRBJ1-5 | TRBD1 | TRBV6-6 | few | TGTGCCAGCAGTCCTCGGACAGGGATCAATCAGCCCCAGCATTTT | CASSPRTGINQPQHF
TRBJ1-1 | NA | TRBV19 | few | TGTGCCAGTAGTATAGACAGTCCTCTGAACACTGAAGCTTTCTTT | CASSIDSPLNTEAFF
TRBJ2-7 | NA | TRBV6-1 | NA | TGTGCCAGCAGTCGATCAGGGGACTACTACGAGCAGTACTTC | CASSRSGDYYEQYF
TRBJ1-1 | TRBD1 | TRBV7-8 | medium-sized | TGTGCCAGCAGCGACTACAGGGGAAATACTGAAGCTTTCTTT | CASSDYRGNTEAFF
TRBJ2-1 | NA | TRBV7-5 | NA | TGTGCCAGCAAAGGGGGGGACGATGAGCAGTTCTTC | CASKGGDDEQFF
TRBJ1-2 | NA | TRBV6-5 | NA | TGTGCCAGCAGTTACGTCCGGGGGGTCGATGGCTACACCTTC | CASSYVRGVDGYTF
TRBJ2-1 | NA | TRBV15 | NA | TGTGCCACCAGCAGAGAAAGCTACAATGAGCAGTTCTTC | CATSRESYNEQFF
TRBJ2-1 | TRBD2 | TRBV28 | NA | TGTGCCAGCAGTTTACGAGTGGAGACTAGCGGGTTCAATGAGCAGTTCTTC | CASSLRVETSGFNEQFF
TRBJ2-3 | NA | TRBV7-2 | few | TGTGCCAGCAGCTTAGGGGCGACTAGCACAGATACGCAGTATTTT | CASSLGATSTDTQYF
TRBJ1-4 | NA | TRBV10-3 | few | TGTGCCATCAGTGAAAACAAGGGAAAACTGTTTTTT | CAISENKGKLFF
TRBJ2-1 | TRBD2 | TRBV7-9 | few | TGTGCCAGCAGCTTAGCCCTAGCGGGAGGGCCATGGGATGAGCAGTTCTTC | CASSLALAGGPWDEQFF
TRBJ2-7 | TRBD2 | TRBV5-4 | few | TGTGCCAGCAGCTTGGTTAGCGGGAGTGGGTACGAGCAGTACTTC | CASSLVSGSGYEQYF
TRBJ2-7 | NA | TRBV6-5 | NA | TGTGCCAGCAGTTACTCACGGGTCAGCTCCTACGAGCAGTACTTC | CASSYSRVSSYEQYF
TRBJ1-6 | TRBD1 | TRBV2 | NA | TGTGCCACCCGGCAGGGGGCCTATAATTCACCCCTCCACTTT | CATRQGAYNSPLHF
TRBJ1-3 | NA | TRBV29-1 | few | TGCAGCGTTCTAGGGCCGTCTGGAAACACCATATATTTT | CSVLGPSGNTIYF
TRBJ2-1 | NA | TRBV11-2 | few | TGTGCCAGCACCGAGGTCACGTACAATGAGCAGTTCTTC | CASTEVTYNEQFF
TRBJ2-7 | TRBD1 | TRBV19 | few | TGTGCCAGTAGTCCGGGACAGCTTGCCTACGAGCAGTACTTC | CASSPGQLAYEQYF
TRBJ2-1 | TRBD2 | TRBV28 | few | TGTGCCAGCAGTTTAATAGCGGGAGGGTTCAATGAGCAGTTCTTC | CASSLIAGGFNEQFF
TRBJ2-1 | NA | TRBV7-9 | NA | TGTGCCAGCAGCTTCAAGTTTGCGGGTGAGCAGTTCTTC | CASSFKFAGEQFF
TRBJ2-7 | NA | TRBV27 | NA | TGTGCCAGCAGTTTATATAACTCAGCATACGAGCAGTACTTC | CASSLYNSAYEQYF
TRBJ2-5 | NA | TRBV11-3 | few | TGTGCCAGCAGCTTAGAGGCTAGCTTTCAAGAGACCCAGTACTTC | CASSLEASFQETQYF
TRBJ2-5 | TRBD1 | TRBV6-6 | few | TGTGCCAGCAGTTACGGACAGGGGATGGAGACCCAGTACTTC | CASSYGQGMETQYF
TRBJ2-1 | NA | TRBV19 | few | TGTGCCAGTAGTATATTAGGGCGGCGGGACAATGAGCAGTTCTTC | CASSILGRRDNEQFF
TRBJ2-4 | TRBD1 | TRBV4-3 | NA | TGCGCCAGCAGCTCCGGGACAGGGGACCAAAACATTCAGTACTTC | CASSSGTGDQNIQYF
TRBJ1-2 | TRBD1 | TRBV7-3 | few | TGTGCCAGCAGCTTAACAGGGGGCATTGGAAATGGCTACACCTTC | CASSLTGGIGNGYTF
TRBJ2-7 | NA | TRBV28 | NA | TGTGCCAGCAGTTTACTGGACAGCTCCTACGAGCAGTACTTC | CASSLLDSSYEQYF
TRBJ2-5 | TRBD2 | TRBV4-3 | NA | TGCGCCAGCAGCCAAGAAACTAGCGAGAGCCAAGAGACCCAGTACTTC | CASSQETSESQETQYF
TRBJ1-4 | NA | TRBV7-3 | few | TGTGCCAGCAGCTTAGTAGGGATGCGAGAAAAACTGTTTTTT | CASSLVGMREKLFF
TRBJ2-6 | TRBD1 | TRBV9 | few | TGTGCCAGCAGCGTCCAAACAGGGGGTAGGGCCAACGTCCTGACTTTC | CASSVQTGGRANVLTF
TRBJ1-1 | NA | TRBV7-3 | medium-sized | TGTGCCAGCAGCTTAACTGCAGGGCTGAACACTGAAGCTTTCTTT | CASSLTAGLNTEAFF
TRBJ2-3 | TRBD2 | TRBV7-2 | medium-sized | TGTGCCAGCAGCCAATTAGCGGGAGGGCCGGATACGCAGTATTTT | CASSQLAGGPDTQYF
TRBJ2-7 | TRBD1 | TRBV7-2 | NA | TGTGCCAGCAGCTCCCCGCAGGGGGCCTACGAGCAGTACTTC | CASSSPQGAYEQYF
TRBJ1-2 | NA | TRBV19 | few | TGTGCCAGTAGTATCGAGCTCTATGGCTACACCTTC | CASSIELYGYTF
TRBJ2-3 | TRBD2 | TRBV6-1 | NA | TGTGCCAGCAGTGCGCCCTCAGGACTAGCGGAAGATACGCAGTATTTT | CASSAPSGLAEDTQYF
TRBJ2-1 | NA | TRBV7-9 | few | TGTGCCAGCAGCTTAGAGAACCTTTTTGAGCAGTTCTTC | CASSLENLFEQFF
TRBJ1-1 | NA | TRBV2 | NA | TGTGCCAGCAGCGGCGGGGGGGTGAACACTGAAGCTTTCTTT | CASSGGGVNTEAFF
TRBJ2-3 | NA | TRBV9 | NA | TGTGCCAGCAGCGCGAGTTCCCCGCGGGGCCCCACAGATACGCAGTATTTT | CASSASSPRGPTDTQYF
TRBJ1-1 | NA | TRBV11-2 | NA | TGTGCCAGCAGCGACAGTATGAACACTGAAGCTTTCTTT | CASSDSMNTEAFF